Listed here are 26 T cell receptor beta chains from one sample, sequenced in a study of blood T cells in healthy people across ages. Next came a second PCR, run for about 7 to 12 cycles, which used a sample-barcoded 5' primer along with a J-beta primer mix. MiXCR, applied by TCRdb to the 5' RACE reads, yields one record per CDR3 protein. The sample lists some 1.1 million distinct CDR3 sequences; more than 30% were seen once. The sample taken for sequencing was blood. These receptors all stem from a young man in good health.

The chain uses TRBV12-3 or TRBV12-4 and TRBJ1-1, with TRBD1 matching 7 bases. V dropped 6 bases and J dropped 9; count of bases not matched to a gene: 10. The CDR3 extends over 13 amino acids. The DNA of the CDR3 is TGTGCCAGCAGGCAGGGGGTTCCCCCCCAAGCTTTCTTT. Encoded protein: CASRQGVPPQAFF.

With regard to this clonotype: Since a much larger clone is just one base distant, this may be a read error. V and J are TRBV20-1 and TRBJ2-3; TRBD2 agrees at 10 bases. Germline trimming cut 0 bases from V and 3 bases from J; bases unmatched to any gene: 6. From germline, CDR1 is DFQATT and CDR2 SNEGSKA (reference sequence). CDR3 size: 16 residues. The CDR3 nucleotides are TGCAGTGCTAGAGATCAGCAGCGGGGGGGTACAGATACGCAGTATTTT. Its translation: CSARDQQRGGTDTQYF.

V gene TRBV24-1 combines with J gene TRBJ1-1, with D tentatively TRBD1 (5 bases). The CDR3 consists of 13 residues. Germline V gene lookup returns CDR1 KGHDR and CDR2 SFDVKD. The V gene lost 6 bases and the J gene lost 5 bases, with 12 bases spanning the gap. The CDR3 region is CATSNGHLTEAFF. The CDR3 DNA reads as TGTGCCACCAGTAACGGACACTTGACTGAAGCTTTCTTT.

The table lists this clonotype with a few counts. The chain combines TRBV10-3 with TRBJ2-1; D gene ambiguous. The CDR3 is 17 residues long. V gave up 3 bases and J gave up 2 bases, with 17 bases separating them. Germline values: CDR1 ENHRY, CDR2 SYGVKD. The CDR3 reads CAISDVILRSTYNEQFF. For the CDR3, the DNA is TGTGCCATCAGTGACGTGATCCTGCGGTCCACCTACAATGAGCAGTTCTTC.

The chain has TRBV4-2 and TRBJ1-1; 7 bases agree with TRBD1. Germline V gives CDR1 LGHNA, CDR2 YNFKEQ. Germline trimming cut 11 bases from V and 3 bases from J; bases unmatched to any gene: 15. CDR3 length equals 15 residues. The CDR3 bases are TGTGCCTCCGCTGGTGACAGGGATCTGGACACTGAAGCTTTCTTT. This translates into CASAGDRDLDTEAFF.

V usage is TRBV4-1 and J usage is TRBJ1-2, with 7 positions matching TRBD1. Germline CDR1 is MGHRA and CDR2 is YSYEKL. V lost 3 bases, J lost 7 bases, and 5 bases stayed unmatched. This CDR3 contains 13 residues. The CDR3 region has the DNA TGCGCCAGCAGCCAGGGACAGCCCTCTGGCTACACCTTC. Protein product: CASSQGQPSGYTF.

This clonotype was counted at least ten times. V is TRBV7-2 and J is TRBJ1-2; the D is unclear. Germline CDR1 and CDR2: SGHTA and FQGNSA. Trimming pared 4 bases from V and 0 bases from J, leaving 9 bases between. The CDR3 consists of 14 residues. DNA for the CDR3: TGTGCCAGCAGCTCGGACTTAGCTAACTATGGCTACACCTTC. It translates to CASSSDLANYGYTF.

V and J are TRBV6-5 and TRBJ2-1, with D possibly matching TRBD1 (6 bases). V was cut by 2 bases and J by 6 bases, with 26 bases left in between. CDR1 MNHEY and CDR2 SVGAGI come from the germline V gene. CDR3 length: 19 residues. As DNA, the CDR3 is TGTGCCAGCAGTTACCCTGAATTCGAGTCCAGCGAGGGGGTCAATGAGCAGTTCTTC. This translates into CASSYPEFESSEGVNEQFF.

The V and J genes are TRBV15 and TRBJ2-1; D possibly corresponds to TRBD1 (5 bases). CDR1 is LNHNV, CDR2 YYDKDF, per germline (reference sequence). This CDR3 spans 15 amino acids. V was trimmed by 4 bases and J by 6 bases, leaving 16 bases between them. CDR3 sequence: CATSTLKGRANEQFF. CDR3 DNA sequence: TGTGCCACCAGCACACTAAAGGGCAGGGCCAATGAGCAGTTCTTC.

This clonotype was observed a few times. This rearrangement joins TRBV29-1 to TRBJ1-1; D is unresolved. This CDR3 has 12 residues. V gave up 4 bases and J gave up 4 bases, with 10 bases separating them. The germline gives CDR1 SQVTM, CDR2 ANQGSEA. The CDR3 is CSVAARGTEAFF. In DNA, the CDR3 is TGCAGCGTTGCGGCTCGGGGCACTGAAGCTTTCTTT.

This clonotype was detected a few times. The chain links TRBV14 to TRBJ2-4, with TRBD2 as a possible D gene (6 bases). Trimming shortened V by 1 base and J by 6 bases, and 13 bases separated the two germline ends. This CDR3 region has 15 residues. CDR1 and CDR2 from the germline V gene are SGHDN and FVKESK. The CDR3 is CASSQVGGSGNIQYF. CDR3 coding DNA: TGTGCCAGCAGCCAAGTGGGGGGTTCGGGAAACATTCAGTACTTC.

This clonotype was seen a few times. The chain links TRBV4-3 to TRBJ2-3; D perhaps matches TRBD2 (5 bases). The germline V gene encodes CDR1 LGHNA and CDR2 YSLEER. Trimming took 1 base from V and 2 from J, leaving 10 bases between them. This CDR3 has 15 residues. This CDR3 is CASSQVNGDTDTQYF. The CDR3 bases are TGCGCCAGCAGCCAAGTAAACGGGGACACAGATACGCAGTATTTT.

This clonotype was seen a handful of times. The V and J genes are TRBV3-1 and TRBJ1-1; D possibly corresponds to TRBD1 (6 bases). The CDR3 consists of 15 residues. CDR1 and CDR2 (germline): LGHDT, YNNKEL (reference sequence). The germline V and J ends were trimmed by 0 bases and 6 bases, with 14 bases remaining between them. The CDR3 DNA reads as TGTGCCAGCAGCCAAGAAACACGGGGGGCGTCTGAAGCTTTCTTT. Translating it yields CASSQETRGASEAFF.

This sequence joins TRBV20-1 and TRBJ2-3; perhaps TRBD1 as D (5 bases). The CDR3 has 14 amino acids. V lost 6 bases and J 5 bases, leaving 18 bases between the germline ends. Per germline, CDR1 DFQATT and CDR2 SNEGSKA (reference sequence). Written as DNA, the CDR3 is TGCAGTGCCCCGGTTGGGGCCCTCCGAGATACGCAGTATTTT. It is translated as CSAPVGALRDTQYF.

The chain is built from TRBV5-1 and TRBJ2-3; 7 positions agree with TRBD2. Looked up from germline, CDR1 is SGHRS and CDR2 is YFSETQ. This CDR3 spans 15 amino acids. After removal of 3 bases from V and 5 bases from J, the junction contained 9 bases not matched to a gene. The CDR3: CASSSAGIEQDTQYF. CDR3 coding DNA: TGCGCCAGCAGCTCAGCGGGGATCGAACAAGATACGCAGTATTTT.

The chain carries TRBV5-1 and TRBJ1-2, with a possible D match to TRBD1 (6 bases). V was shortened by 4 bases and J by 2 bases, with 15 bases between the two germline ends. The CDR3 sequence is 15 residues long. Per germline, CDR1 SGHRS and CDR2 YFSETQ. This CDR3 reads CASSPDRGPNYGYTF. The CDR3 DNA is TGCGCCAGCAGCCCGGACAGAGGTCCGAACTATGGCTACACCTTC.

The chain employs TRBV5-1 and TRBJ1-2; TRBD1 matches 11 bases. CDR3 length: 13 residues. The V segment lost 6 bases and the J segment 6 bases; nucleotides outside the gene matches: 4. CDR1 is SGHRS and CDR2 is YFSETQ in the germline V gene. The DNA of the CDR3 is TGCGCCAGCACCCGGGACAGGGGGGATGGCTACACCTTC. Amino acid sequence: CASTRDRGDGYTF.

The chain carries TRBV5-1 and TRBJ1-2, with D perhaps matching TRBD1 (5 bases). V lost 1 base, J lost 7 bases, and 17 bases lay in between. This CDR3 contains 15 residues. In germline, CDR1 is SGHRS, CDR2 YFSETQ. The CDR3: CASSLFDGAGGGYTF. The DNA of the CDR3 is TGCGCCAGCAGCTTGTTTGACGGGGCCGGTGGTGGCTACACCTTC.

This clonotype occurred a few times. The rearrangement links TRBV6-5 to TRBJ2-2; unclear D gene. Germline CDR1 is MNHEY and CDR2 is SVGAGI. The CDR3 spans 12 residues. Trimming took off 0 bases at V and 6 bases at J, with 2 bases between the two ends. The CDR3 DNA follows: TGTGCCAGCAGTTACTCCCCCGGGGAGCTGTTTTTT. This codes for CASSYSPGELFF.

In its sample, this clonotype was seen a few times. The rearrangement uses TRBV12-3 or TRBV12-4 and TRBJ1-6, with 7 bases matching TRBD1. The V and J ends lost 8 bases and 3 bases, in that order; junction bases with no gene match: 10. The CDR3 consists of 16 residues. The DNA for the CDR3 is TGTGCCAGCTCCAGCTCGGGACAGAGCTATAATTCACCCCTCCACTTT. Translation gives CASSSSGQSYNSPLHF.

CDR3 protein: CASSFGRGMYEQYF. Here the CDR3 DNA reads TGTGCCAGCAGCTTCGGCAGGGGGATGTACGAGCAGTACTTC. The chain combines TRBV13 with TRBJ2-7; 7 bases line up with TRBD1. V gave up 3 bases and J gave up 4 bases; unmatched junction bases: 6. Germline V gene data show CDR1 as PRHDT and CDR2 as FYEKMQ (reference sequence). The CDR3 contains 14 residues.

The chain has TRBV10-3 and TRBJ2-1; 11 bases are shared with TRBD2. Germline lookup yields CDR1 ENHRY and CDR2 SYGVKD. The junction had 8 bases not matched to a gene; V was cut back by 5 bases and J by 5 bases. The CDR3 is 16 residues long. The CDR3 DNA sequence: TGTGCCATCAGTACGCGTAGCGGGGGGGAAAACAATGAGCAGTTCTTC. As protein: CAISTRSGGENNEQFF.

Remarks on this clonotype: A read error may account for a junction end that differs from germline. The chain joins TRBV3-1 to TRBJ2-3, with TRBD2 as a possible D gene (5 bases). Germline values: CDR1 LGHDT, CDR2 YNNKEL (reference sequence). The CDR3 consists of 17 residues. CDR3 in DNA: TGTGCCAGCAGCCAAGTTACCGCGACTGGAGGCACAAATACGCAGTATTTT. This sequence encodes CASSQVTATGGTNTQYF.

This clonotype was counted a few times. The genes are TRBV29-1 and TRBJ1-4, with D uncertain. The CDR3 extends over 14 amino acids. Trimming left V 4 bases short and J 0 bases short, with 9 bases between. Germline V gene sequence: CDR1 SQVTM, CDR2 ANQGSEA. CDR3 residues: CSVGRAATNEKLFF. CDR3 sequence (DNA): TGCAGCGTTGGGCGGGCAGCAACTAATGAAAAACTGTTTTTT. Variable domain in full (rest from reference TRBV29-1 and TRBJ1-4): SAVISQKPSRDICQRGTSLTIQCQVDSQVTMMFWYRQQPGQSLTLIATANQGSEATYESGFVIDKFPISRPNLTFSTLTVSNMSPEDSSIYLCSVGRAATNEKLFFGSGTQLSVL.

V and J are TRBV20-1 and TRBJ1-2; D is unclear. The CDR3 loop spans 14 amino acids. Germline loops: CDR1 DFQATT, CDR2 SNEGSKA (reference sequence). With 3 bases removed from V and 4 bases from J, the gap between germline ends came to 15 bases. The CDR3 bases are TGCAGTGCTAGCAGACGGGGAAGAGGCTATGGCTACACCTTC. It is translated as CSASRRGRGYGYTF.

This clonotype has a count of ten or more. The genes are TRBV29-1 and TRBJ1-2; D perhaps matches TRBD1 (5 bases). The germline gives CDR1 SQVTM, CDR2 ANQGSEA. The V end was cut by 0 bases, the J end by 7 bases, with 6 bases between. This CDR3 is built from 11 residues. The CDR3 DNA is TGCAGCGTTGAAGAGGGGGGTGGCTACACCTTC. Translation gives CSVEEGGGYTF.